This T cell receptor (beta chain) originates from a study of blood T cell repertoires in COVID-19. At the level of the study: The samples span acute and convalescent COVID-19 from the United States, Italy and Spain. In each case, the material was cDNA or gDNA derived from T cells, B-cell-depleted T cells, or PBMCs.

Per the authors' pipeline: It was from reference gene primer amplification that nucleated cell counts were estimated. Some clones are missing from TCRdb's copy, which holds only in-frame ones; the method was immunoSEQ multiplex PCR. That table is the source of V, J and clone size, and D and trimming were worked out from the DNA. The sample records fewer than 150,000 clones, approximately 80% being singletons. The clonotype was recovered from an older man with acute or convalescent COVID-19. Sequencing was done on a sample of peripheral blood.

CDR3 in DNA: TGTGCCAGCAGCCAAGGTCGGGAGGTGCAGTTCTTC. Translated, it gives CASSQGREVQFF. V and J are TRBV14 and TRBJ2-1, with 7 bases matching TRBD2. Trimming removed 1 base from V and 12 bases from J; junction bases left unmatched: 3. Looked up from germline, CDR1 is SGHDN and CDR2 is FVKESK. The CDR3 runs to 12 residues.